This TCR beta chain derives from a study of blood T cell repertoires in COVID-19. At the level of the study: T cells, B-cell-depleted T cells, or PBMCs provided the cDNA or gDNA that served as material.

Original analysis: Cell counts per sample came from amplifying reference gene primers. Measured with immunoSEQ multiplex PCR; TCRdb has only the in-frame clones, and not every one. V, J and clone size are those of that table, while D and trimming were read from the DNA. The sample lists 150,000 to 200,000 clones, approximately 80% occurring once. Recruited during active infection, patients (from Seattle) were subsequently followed longitudinally. This clone was recorded a few times. This CDR3 region has 16 residues. V was trimmed by 1 base and J by 2 bases, leaving 12 bases between them. CDR1 is MNHNS and CDR2 is SASEGT in the germline V gene.

The genes are TRBV6-1 and TRBJ1-3; a possible D gene is TRBD1 (6 bases). The TCR sequence derives from a woman in her 70s with COVID-19, enrolled during active disease. The sequenced sample consisted of peripheral blood. The CDR3 DNA is TGTGCCAGCAGTGAAGTCCTGGGGGCGGCTGGAAACACCATATATTTT. Amino acid sequence: CASSEVLGAAGNTIYF.